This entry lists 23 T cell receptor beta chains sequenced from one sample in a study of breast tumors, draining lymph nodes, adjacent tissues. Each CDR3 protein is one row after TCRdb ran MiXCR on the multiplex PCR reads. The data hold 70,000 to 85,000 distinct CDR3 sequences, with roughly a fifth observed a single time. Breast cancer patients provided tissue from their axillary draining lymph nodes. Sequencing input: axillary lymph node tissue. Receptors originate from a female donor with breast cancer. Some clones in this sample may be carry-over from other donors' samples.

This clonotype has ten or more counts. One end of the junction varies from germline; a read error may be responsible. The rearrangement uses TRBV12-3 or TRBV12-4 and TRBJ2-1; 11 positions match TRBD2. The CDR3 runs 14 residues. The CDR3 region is CASRLAGGPGEQFF. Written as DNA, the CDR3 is TGTGCCAGCAGGTTAGCGGGAGGGCCCGGTGAGCAGTTCTTC.

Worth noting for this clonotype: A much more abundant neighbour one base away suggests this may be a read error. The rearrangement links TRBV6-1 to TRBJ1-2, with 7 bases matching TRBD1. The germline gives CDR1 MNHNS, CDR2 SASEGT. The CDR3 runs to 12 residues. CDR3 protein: CARRAGGYGYTF. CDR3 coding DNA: TGTGCCCGCAGGGCAGGGGGCTATGGCTACACCTTC.

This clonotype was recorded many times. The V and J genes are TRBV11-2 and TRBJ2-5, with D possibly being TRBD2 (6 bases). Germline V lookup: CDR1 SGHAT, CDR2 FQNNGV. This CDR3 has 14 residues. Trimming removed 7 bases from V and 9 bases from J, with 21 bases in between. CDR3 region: CASTPSRDLKSQYF. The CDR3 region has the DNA TGTGCCAGCACACCCTCGCGGGACCTAAAATCCCAGTACTTC.

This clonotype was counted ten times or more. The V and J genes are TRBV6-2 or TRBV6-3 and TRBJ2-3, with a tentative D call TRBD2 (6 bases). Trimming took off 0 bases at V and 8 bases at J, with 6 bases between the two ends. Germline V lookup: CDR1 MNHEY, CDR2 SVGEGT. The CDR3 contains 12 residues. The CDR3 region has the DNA TGTGCCAGCAGTTACTCTAGCGGTACGCAGTATTTT. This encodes CASSYSSGTQYF.

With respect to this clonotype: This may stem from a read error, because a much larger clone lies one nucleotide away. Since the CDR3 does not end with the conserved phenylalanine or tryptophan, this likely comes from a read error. CDR3 region: CASSRRIGTSGRNEQFL. The CDR3, as DNA: TGTGCCAGCTCTCGGCGGATCGGGACTAGCGGGAGGAATGAGCAGTTCCTC. The chain uses TRBV6-2 or TRBV6-3 and TRBJ2-1; 15 bases map to TRBD2. This CDR3 spans 17 amino acids. Looked up from germline, CDR1 is MNHEY and CDR2 is SVGEGT. Unmatched junction bases numbered 12, after V lost 8 bases and J lost 7 bases.

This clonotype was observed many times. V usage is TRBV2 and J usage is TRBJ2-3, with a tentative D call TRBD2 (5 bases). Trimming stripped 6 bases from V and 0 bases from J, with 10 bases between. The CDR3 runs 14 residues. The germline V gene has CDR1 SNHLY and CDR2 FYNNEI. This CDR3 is CASRVTGSTDTQYF. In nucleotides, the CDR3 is TGTGCCAGCAGGGTAACGGGAAGCACAGATACGCAGTATTTT.

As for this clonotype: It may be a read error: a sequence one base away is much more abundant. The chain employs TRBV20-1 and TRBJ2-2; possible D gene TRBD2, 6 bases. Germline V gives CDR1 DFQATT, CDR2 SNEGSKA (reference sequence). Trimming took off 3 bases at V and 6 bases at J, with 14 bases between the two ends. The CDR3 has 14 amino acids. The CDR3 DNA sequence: TGCAGTGCTAGGAGGCGGGGTTACGCCGGGGAGCTGTTTTTT. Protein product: CSARRRGYAGELFF.

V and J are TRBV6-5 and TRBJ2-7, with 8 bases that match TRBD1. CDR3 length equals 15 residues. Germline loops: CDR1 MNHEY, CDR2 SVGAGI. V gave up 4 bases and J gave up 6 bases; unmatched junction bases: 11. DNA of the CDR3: TGTGCCAGCAGTTCAGACTGGAGGACAGGGCGCGAGCAGTACTTC. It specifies CASSSDWRTGREQYF.

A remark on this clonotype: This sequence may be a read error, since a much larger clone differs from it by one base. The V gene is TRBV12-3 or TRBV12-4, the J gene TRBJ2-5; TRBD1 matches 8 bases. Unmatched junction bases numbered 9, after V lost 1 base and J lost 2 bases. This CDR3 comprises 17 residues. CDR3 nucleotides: TGTGCCAGCAGTTTAGTATTCAGGGGGCTTTGGCAAGAGACCCAGTACTTC. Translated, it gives CASSLVFRGLWQETQYF.

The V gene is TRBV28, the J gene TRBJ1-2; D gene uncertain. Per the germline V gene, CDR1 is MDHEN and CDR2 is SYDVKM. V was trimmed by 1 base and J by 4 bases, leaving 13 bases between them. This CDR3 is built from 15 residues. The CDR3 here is CASSLFSPYTYGYTF. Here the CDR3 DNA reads TGTGCCAGCAGTTTATTCTCTCCGTACACCTATGGCTACACCTTC.

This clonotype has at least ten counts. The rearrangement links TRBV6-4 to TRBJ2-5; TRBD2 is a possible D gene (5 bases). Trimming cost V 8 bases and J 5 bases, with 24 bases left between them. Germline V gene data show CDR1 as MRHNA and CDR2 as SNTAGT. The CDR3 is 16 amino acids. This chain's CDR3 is CASLVRGSGVRETQYF. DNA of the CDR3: TGTGCCAGCTTGGTTCGAGGGTCCGGGGTTCGTGAGACCCAGTACTTC.

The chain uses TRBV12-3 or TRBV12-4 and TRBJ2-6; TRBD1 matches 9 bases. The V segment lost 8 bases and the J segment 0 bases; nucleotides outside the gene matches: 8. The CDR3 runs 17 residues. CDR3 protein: CASVGTGPSSGANVLTF. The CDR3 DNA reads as TGTGCCAGCGTAGGGACAGGGCCGAGCTCTGGGGCCAACGTCCTGACTTTC.

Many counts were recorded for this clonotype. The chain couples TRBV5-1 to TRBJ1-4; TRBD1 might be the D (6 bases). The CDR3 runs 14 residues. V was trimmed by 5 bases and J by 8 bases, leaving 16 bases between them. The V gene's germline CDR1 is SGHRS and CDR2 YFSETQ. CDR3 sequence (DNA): TGCGCCAGCAGTTTCAGGGGCATGAACGAAAAACTGTTTTTT. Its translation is CASSFRGMNEKLFF. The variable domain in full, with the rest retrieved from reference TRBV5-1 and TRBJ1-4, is KAGVTQTPRYLIKTRGQQVTLSCSPISGHRSVSWYQQTPGQGLQFLFEYFSETQRNKGNFPGRFSGRQFSNSRSEMNVSTLELGDSALYLCASSFRGMNEKLFFGSGTQLSVL.

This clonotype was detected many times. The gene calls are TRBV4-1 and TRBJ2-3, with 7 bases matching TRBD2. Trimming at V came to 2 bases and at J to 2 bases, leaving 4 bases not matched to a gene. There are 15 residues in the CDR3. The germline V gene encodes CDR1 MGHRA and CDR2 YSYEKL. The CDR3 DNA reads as TGCGCCAGCAGCCAATCTAGCGGAGACACAGATACGCAGTATTTT. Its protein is CASSQSSGDTDTQYF.

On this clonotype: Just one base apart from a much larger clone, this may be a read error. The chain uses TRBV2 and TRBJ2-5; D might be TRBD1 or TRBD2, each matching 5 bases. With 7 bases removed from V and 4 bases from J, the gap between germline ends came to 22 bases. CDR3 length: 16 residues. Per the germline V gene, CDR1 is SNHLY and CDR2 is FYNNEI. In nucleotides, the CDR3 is TGTGCCAGCACCCGGGGATCGGCCGGGACGGGAGAGACCCAGTACTTC. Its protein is CASTRGSAGTGETQYF.

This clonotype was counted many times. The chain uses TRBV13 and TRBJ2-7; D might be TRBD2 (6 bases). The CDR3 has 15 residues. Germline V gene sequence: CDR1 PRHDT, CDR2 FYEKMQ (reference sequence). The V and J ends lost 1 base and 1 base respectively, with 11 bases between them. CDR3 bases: TGTGCCAGCAGCTTAGCCCGGCGGGGTTCCTACGAGCAGTACTTC. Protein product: CASSLARRGSYEQYF.

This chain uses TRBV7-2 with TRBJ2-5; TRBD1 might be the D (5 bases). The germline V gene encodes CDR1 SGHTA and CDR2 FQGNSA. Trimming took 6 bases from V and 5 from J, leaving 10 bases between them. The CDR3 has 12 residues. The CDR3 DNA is TGTGCCAGCAGGGGCCCAGGGGAGACCCAGTACTTC. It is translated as CASRGPGETQYF.

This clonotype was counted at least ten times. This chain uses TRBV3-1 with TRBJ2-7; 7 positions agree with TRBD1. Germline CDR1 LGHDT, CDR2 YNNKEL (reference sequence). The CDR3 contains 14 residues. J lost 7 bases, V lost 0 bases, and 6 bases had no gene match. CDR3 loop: CASSQEPDRSEQYF. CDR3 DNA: TGTGCCAGCAGCCAAGAGCCGGACAGGTCAGAGCAGTACTTC.

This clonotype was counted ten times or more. CDR3 sequence (DNA): TGCGCCAGCAGCCTCAGGACAGGGGGCGGAGAGACCCAGTACTTC. Protein sequence: CASSLRTGGGETQYF. This chain uses TRBV4-3 with TRBJ2-5, with 11 bases fitting TRBD1. Germline CDR1 reads LGHNA; CDR2 reads YSLEER. The CDR3 has 15 residues. V was clipped by 4 bases and J by 4 bases; unmatched bases: 5.

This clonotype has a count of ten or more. CDR3 loop: CSARFGGSYQETQYF. Written as DNA, the CDR3 is TGCAGTGCTAGGTTCGGGGGATCGTACCAAGAGACCCAGTACTTC. The chain recombines TRBV20-1 with TRBJ2-5; D is possibly TRBD2 (6 bases). The length of the CDR3 is 15 residues. Germline V CDR1 and CDR2: DFQATT, SNEGSKA (reference sequence). V was trimmed by 3 bases and J by 0 bases, leaving 14 bases between them.

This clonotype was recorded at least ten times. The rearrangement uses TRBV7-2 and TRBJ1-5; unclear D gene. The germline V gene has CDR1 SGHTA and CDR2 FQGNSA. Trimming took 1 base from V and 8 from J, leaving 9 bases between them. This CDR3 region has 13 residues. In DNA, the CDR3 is TGTGCCAGCAGCTTAGATCTACGGAAGCCCCAGCATTTT. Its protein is CASSLDLRKPQHF.

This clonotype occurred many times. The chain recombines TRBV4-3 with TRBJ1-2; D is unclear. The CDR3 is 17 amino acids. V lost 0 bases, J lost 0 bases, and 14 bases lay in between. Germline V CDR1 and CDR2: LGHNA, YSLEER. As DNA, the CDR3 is TGCGCCAGCAGCCAAGATCCCAAAGGCTTTGCTAACTATGGCTACACCTTC. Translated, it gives CASSQDPKGFANYGYTF.

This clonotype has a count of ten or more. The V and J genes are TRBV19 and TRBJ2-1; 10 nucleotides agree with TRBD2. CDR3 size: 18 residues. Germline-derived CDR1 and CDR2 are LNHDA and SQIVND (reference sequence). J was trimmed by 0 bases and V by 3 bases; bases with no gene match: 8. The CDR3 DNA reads TGTGCCAGTAGTATTCGGATGGCTAGCGGGAGCTCCTACAATGAGCAGTTCTTC. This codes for CASSIRMASGSSYNEQFF. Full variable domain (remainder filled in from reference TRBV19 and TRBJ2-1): DGGITQSPKYLFRKEGQNVTLSCEQNLNHDAMYWYRQDPGQGLRLIYYSQIVNDFQKGDIAEGYSVSREKKESFPLTVTSAQKNPTAFYLCASSIRMASGSSYNEQFFGPGTRLTVL.